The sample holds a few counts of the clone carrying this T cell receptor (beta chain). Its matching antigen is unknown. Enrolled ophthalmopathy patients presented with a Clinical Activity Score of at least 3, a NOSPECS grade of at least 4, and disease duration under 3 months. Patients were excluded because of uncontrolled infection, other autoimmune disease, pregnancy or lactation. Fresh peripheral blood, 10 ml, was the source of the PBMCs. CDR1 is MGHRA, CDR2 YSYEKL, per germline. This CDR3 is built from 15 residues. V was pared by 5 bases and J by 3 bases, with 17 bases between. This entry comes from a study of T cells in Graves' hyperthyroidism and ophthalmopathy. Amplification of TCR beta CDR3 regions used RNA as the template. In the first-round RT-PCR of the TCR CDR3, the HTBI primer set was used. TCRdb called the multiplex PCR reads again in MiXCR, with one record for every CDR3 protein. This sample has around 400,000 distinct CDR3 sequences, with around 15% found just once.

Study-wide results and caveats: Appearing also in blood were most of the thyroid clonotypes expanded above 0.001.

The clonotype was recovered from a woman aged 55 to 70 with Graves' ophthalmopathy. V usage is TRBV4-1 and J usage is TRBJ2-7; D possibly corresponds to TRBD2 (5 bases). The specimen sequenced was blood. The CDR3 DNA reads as TGCGCCAGCAGCGATCCTCGGGGTAATAGCTACGAGCAGTACTTC. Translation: CASSDPRGNSYEQYF.